The 5 T cell receptor beta chains below were found in one sample sequenced in a study of blood T cells in healthy people across ages. PCR was performed a second time for about 7 to 11 cycles using a sample-barcoded 5' primer and a J-beta primer mix. A single record per CDR3 protein comes from TCRdb applying MiXCR to the 5' RACE reads. This table holds about 1.5 million distinct CDR3 sequences, 40% to 45% found once. The sequenced material came from blood. These receptors were taken from a young woman in good health.

This chain uses TRBV9 with TRBJ2-3, with no clear D. Germline V lookup: CDR1 SGDLS, CDR2 YYNGEE. The CDR3 is 15 amino acids. The germline V and J ends were trimmed by 0 bases and 2 bases, with 10 bases remaining between them. The CDR3 region is CASSVVLGSTDTQYF. The CDR3 coding sequence is TGTGCCAGCAGCGTAGTTCTGGGATCCACAGATACGCAGTATTTT. The full variable domain, completed using reference TRBV9 and TRBJ2-3, is DSGVTQTPKHLITATGQRVTLRCSPRSGDLSVYWYQQSLDQGLQFLIQYYNGEERAKGNILERFSAQQFPDLHSELNLSSLELGDSALYFCASSVVLGSTDTQYFGPGTRLTVL.

The rearrangement uses TRBV5-5 and TRBJ2-5; D remains ambiguous. The V gene lost 2 bases and the J gene lost 11 bases, with 10 bases spanning the gap. This CDR3 has 11 residues. The germline V gene encodes CDR1 SGHKS and CDR2 YYEKEE (reference sequence). The CDR3: CASSLEIWQYF. CDR3 DNA: TGTGCCAGCAGCTTAGAAATATGGCAGTACTTC.

The V call is TRBV29-1, the J call TRBJ1-2; D uncertain. The V end was cut by 5 bases, the J end by 2 bases, with 12 bases between. Germline assignment: CDR1 SQVTM and CDR2 ANQGSEA. CDR3 length: 13 residues. CDR3 sequence reads: CSVFYGTNYGYTF. The CDR3 DNA reads as TGCAGCGTTTTCTACGGCACAAACTATGGCTACACCTTC.

This rearrangement joins TRBV4-2 to TRBJ2-5; the D gene is possibly TRBD2 (5 bases). Germline CDR1 reads LGHNA; CDR2 reads YNFKEQ. V lost 8 bases and J lost 11, with 36 bases in between. There are 18 residues in the CDR3. CDR3 loop: CASFKLESKRVTYNEQYF. CDR3 sequence (DNA): TGTGCCAGCTTTAAGTTAGAAAGCAAGAGGGTGACCTACAATGAGCAGTACTTC.

The chain recombines TRBV5-1 with TRBJ1-6; TRBD1 matches at 7 bases. Germline V gene data show CDR1 as SGHRS and CDR2 as YFSETQ. With V trimmed by 6 bases and J by 5 bases, 8 bases remained unmatched. The CDR3 runs to 15 residues. The CDR3 coding sequence is TGCGCCAGCAACGGAGGGACAGATGATAATTCACCCCTCCACTTT. Translated: CASNGGTDDNSPLHF.